These 21 T cell receptor beta chains were all obtained from the same sample, sequenced in a study of memory CD4+ T cells and cytomegalovirus serostatus. The sort gate was single viable CD3+CD4+CD8-CD45RO+ cells for memory CD4+ T cells. TCRdb keeps only in-frame clones here, not all; method: immunoSEQ multiplex PCR. This sample yields 54,000 or so clones, of which about three quarters are seen a single time; 1.1% belongs to the top ten. The specimen was memory CD4+ T cells from blood. The source of these receptors is an adult in good health and CMV-seronegative.

The chain links TRBV5-6 to TRBJ2-3, with D tentatively TRBD1 (6 bases). V was cut by 4 bases and J by 2 bases, with 17 bases left in between. The CDR3 extends over 16 amino acids. Germline values: CDR1 SGHDT, CDR2 YYEEEE. CDR3 loop: CASSLPLGQPTDTQYF. The CDR3 bases are TGTGCCAGCAGCCTACCACTTGGACAGCCCACAGATACGCAGTATTTT.

This rearrangement joins TRBV11-3 to TRBJ1-4; D ambiguous. This CDR3 comprises 15 residues. Germline-derived CDR1 and CDR2 are SGHNT and YENEEA. V was cut by 3 bases and J by 5 bases, with 13 bases left in between. The CDR3 reads CASSFLAASNEKLFF. The CDR3 DNA follows: TGTGCCAGCAGCTTTCTGGCCGCCTCAAATGAAAAACTGTTTTTT.

This clone was observed a few times. The chain couples TRBV30 to TRBJ1-1; D not resolved. CDR1 and CDR2 from the germline V gene are GTSNPN and SVGIG (reference sequence). The CDR3 consists of 12 residues. V lost 2 bases to trimming and J lost 1 base, with 5 bases between them. The CDR3 spells CAWSSGNTEAFF. The CDR3 nucleotides are TGTGCCTGGAGTTCGGGGAACACTGAAGCTTTCTTT.

This rearrangement joins TRBV19 to TRBJ1-1; weak D call: TRBD1 (5 bases). Germline V gene data show CDR1 as LNHDA and CDR2 as SQIVND (reference sequence). This CDR3 is built from 12 residues. Trimming removed 4 bases from V and 6 bases from J, with 9 bases in between. The CDR3 DNA reads as TGTGCCAGTAGTAACAGGCTCGCTGAAGCTTTCTTT. Its translation is CASSNRLAEAFF.

J is TRBJ1-4 and V is TRBV7-9; D unclear. V was cut by 5 bases and J by 0 bases, with 7 bases left in between. Germline V gene lookup returns CDR1 SEHNR and CDR2 FQNEAQ (reference sequence). There are 14 residues in the CDR3. CDR3 sequence (DNA): TGTGCCAGCAGCGTACAAACAACTAATGAAAAACTGTTTTTT. It yields the protein CASSVQTTNEKLFF.

This clone showed up just a few times. This chain links TRBV20-1 with TRBJ1-1, with D uncertain. The CDR3 is 11 residues long. The V and J ends lost 1 base and 8 bases respectively, with 8 bases between them. Germline CDR1 DFQATT, CDR2 SNEGSKA (reference sequence). CDR3 sequence (DNA): TGCAGTGCTAGAGGACAAGACGAAGCTTTCTTT. Its translation: CSARGQDEAFF.

The CDR3 coding sequence is TGTGCCAGCTCTACAGGGTCAGGGAACACCGGGGAGCTGTTTTTT. It yields the protein CASSTGSGNTGELFF. J is TRBJ2-2 and V is TRBV2, with D maybe TRBD1 (6 bases). The CDR3 runs to 15 residues. The germline V gene encodes CDR1 SNHLY and CDR2 FYNNEI. The V and J ends lost 8 bases and 1 base respectively, with 14 bases between them. The variable domain in full, with the rest retrieved from reference TRBV2 and TRBJ2-2, is EPEVTQTPSHQVTQMGQEVILRCVPISNHLYFYWYRQILGQKVEFLVSFYNNEISEKSEIFDDQFSVERPDGSNFTLKIRSTKLEDSAMYFCASSTGSGNTGELFFGEGSRLTVL.

V is TRBV7-8 and J is TRBJ2-5; D is unresolved. The CDR3 spans 14 residues. Germline V gene sequence: CDR1 SGHVS, CDR2 FQNEAQ. The V end was cut by 3 bases, the J end by 1 base, with 9 bases between. Written as DNA, the CDR3 is TGTGCCAGCAGCTTGCAGGAAATCCAAGAGACCCAGTACTTC. This gives the protein CASSLQEIQETQYF.

The rearrangement links TRBV10-3 to TRBJ2-1; possibly TRBD2 for D (5 bases). V was clipped by 3 bases and J by 8 bases, with 17 bases between them. The germline CDR1 and CDR2 sequences are ENHRY and SYGVKD. The CDR3 is 15 amino acids. CDR3 in DNA: TGTGCCATCAGTGAAGCAACTAGACGGGATCATGAGCAGTTCTTC. Translated: CAISEATRRDHEQFF.

The chain uses TRBV5-1 and TRBJ2-2; the D is unclear. The CDR3 runs 15 residues. V lost 5 bases and J lost 1, with 12 bases in between. Germline V gives CDR1 SGHRS, CDR2 YFSETQ. CDR3 DNA: TGCGCCAGCAGGTACCAGACGGGGAACACCGGGGAGCTGTTTTTT. As protein: CASRYQTGNTGELFF.

The chain carries TRBV11-2 and TRBJ2-1; D may be TRBD2 (6 bases). The CDR3 sequence is 13 residues long. Germline V CDR1 and CDR2: SGHAT, FQNNGV. The ends were cut back, 10 bases at V and 6 bases at J, with 16 bases in the middle. The CDR3 nucleotides are TGTGCCACTAAACCCGTCGGGGGCAATGAGCAGTTCTTC. Translating it yields CATKPVGGNEQFF.

CDR3 DNA sequence: TGTGCCAGCAGCCCGCTAGCGGGAGGGGCAGATACGCAGTATTTT. Its translation: CASSPLAGGADTQYF. The chain recombines TRBV7-3 with TRBJ2-3; 12 bases fit TRBD2. Germline V gene sequence: CDR1 SGHTA, CDR2 FQGTGA. The CDR3 length is 15 residues. With V trimmed by 5 bases and J by 4 bases, 4 bases remained unmatched.

This chain links TRBV11-2 with TRBJ1-1; D is uncertain. The germline V and J ends were trimmed by 8 bases and 0 bases, with 13 bases remaining between them. Germline V gene lookup returns CDR1 SGHAT and CDR2 FQNNGV. This CDR3 is 14 amino acids long. Here the CDR3 reads CASSNGPVNTEAFF. The CDR3 DNA reads TGTGCCAGCTCTAACGGGCCAGTGAACACTGAAGCTTTCTTT.

The chain links TRBV11-1 to TRBJ2-5; tentative D call: TRBD1 (6 bases). Trimming shortened V by 1 base and J by 3 bases, and 12 bases separated the two germline ends. Per the germline V gene, CDR1 is SGHAT and CDR2 is FQDESV (reference sequence). The CDR3 totals 15 residues. This CDR3 reads CASSLGSRTEETQYF. CDR3 in DNA: TGTGCCAGCAGCTTAGGGTCGAGGACAGAAGAGACCCAGTACTTC.

The chain employs TRBV5-1 and TRBJ1-2, with 9 bases matching TRBD1. The trim removed 4 bases at V and 10 bases at J, leaving 8 bases unmatched. The CDR3 spans 13 residues. Germline V gives CDR1 SGHRS, CDR2 YFSETQ. The DNA for the CDR3 is TGCGCCAGCAGCGACGGACAGGGGCCTGCCTACACCTTC. It codes for CASSDGQGPAYTF. Combining the CDR3 with reference TRBV5-1 and TRBJ1-2 gives the whole variable domain KAGVTQTPRYLIKTRGQQVTLSCSPISGHRSVSWYQQTPGQGLQFLFEYFSETQRNKGNFPGRFSGRQFSNSRSEMNVSTLELGDSALYLCASSDGQGPAYTFGSGTRLTVV.

The rearrangement links TRBV28 to TRBJ2-1; 7 positions match TRBD1. V lost 2 bases and J lost 4; bases outside the gene matches: 8. This CDR3 is built from 16 residues. Germline CDR1 MDHEN, CDR2 SYDVKM. The CDR3 region has the DNA TGTGCCAGCAGTTTACCGAGACAGGGCCCGTACAATGAGCAGTTCTTC. Its protein is CASSLPRQGPYNEQFF.

The J gene is TRBJ1-1, the V gene TRBV7-8, with unresolved D. V lost 2 bases and J lost 3, with 16 bases in between. The CDR3 has 16 amino acids. The germline CDR1 and CDR2 sequences are SGHVS and FQNEAQ. Here the CDR3 reads CASSLSLGVRDTEAFF. The CDR3 coding sequence is TGTGCCAGCAGCTTATCCTTGGGTGTCCGGGACACTGAAGCTTTCTTT.

V is TRBV30 and J is TRBJ1-4; 8 nucleotides agree with TRBD1. This CDR3 has 14 amino acids. CDR1 is GTSNPN and CDR2 is SVGIG in the germline V gene (reference sequence). V dropped 3 bases and J dropped 3; count of bases not matched to a gene: 3. The CDR3 loop reads CAWSVTGANEKLFF. Written as DNA, the CDR3 is TGTGCCTGGAGCGTGACAGGGGCTAATGAAAAACTGTTTTTT.

The CDR3 bases are TGTGCCATCAGTGGTAGTTCTAGCCCCCGCTCCTACAATGAGCAGTTCTTC. It translates to CAISGSSSPRSYNEQFF. The chain recombines TRBV10-3 with TRBJ2-1; tentatively, D is TRBD2 (5 bases). CDR1 is ENHRY, CDR2 SYGVKD, per germline. CDR3 size: 17 residues. Trimming left V 4 bases short and J 0 bases short, with 16 bases between.

This chain links TRBV18 with TRBJ1-1, with D unclear. Germline CDR1 is KGHSH and CDR2 is LQKENI. V lost 3 bases and J lost 6, with 11 bases in between. This CDR3 contains 13 residues. The CDR3 here is CASSPPGRAEAFF. As DNA, the CDR3 is TGTGCCAGCTCACCTCCCGGACGGGCTGAAGCTTTCTTT.

This clone was detected once. V and J are TRBV5-1 and TRBJ1-1, with no clear D. The CDR3 runs 13 residues. Per the germline V gene, CDR1 is SGHRS and CDR2 is YFSETQ. The V end was cut by 4 bases, the J end by 5 bases, with 12 bases between. DNA of the CDR3: TGCGCCAGCAGCGCGGGTTACGGGACTGAAGCTTTCTTT. It specifies CASSAGYGTEAFF.